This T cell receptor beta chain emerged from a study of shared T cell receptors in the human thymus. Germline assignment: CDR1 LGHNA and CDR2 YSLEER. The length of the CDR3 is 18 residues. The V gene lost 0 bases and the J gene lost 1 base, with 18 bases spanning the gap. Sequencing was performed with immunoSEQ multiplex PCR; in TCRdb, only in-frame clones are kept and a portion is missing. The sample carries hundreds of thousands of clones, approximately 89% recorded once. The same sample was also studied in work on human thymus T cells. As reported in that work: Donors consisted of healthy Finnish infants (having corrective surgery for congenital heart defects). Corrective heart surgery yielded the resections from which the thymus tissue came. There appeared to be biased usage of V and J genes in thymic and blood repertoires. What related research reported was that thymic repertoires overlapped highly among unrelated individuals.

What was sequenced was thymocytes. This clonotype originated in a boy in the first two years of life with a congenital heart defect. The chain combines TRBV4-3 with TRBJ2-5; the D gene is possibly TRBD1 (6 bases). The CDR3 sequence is CASSQENSRRGIQETQYF. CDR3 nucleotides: TGCGCCAGCAGCCAAGAGAACTCCCGAAGGGGGATCCAAGAGACCCAGTACTTC.